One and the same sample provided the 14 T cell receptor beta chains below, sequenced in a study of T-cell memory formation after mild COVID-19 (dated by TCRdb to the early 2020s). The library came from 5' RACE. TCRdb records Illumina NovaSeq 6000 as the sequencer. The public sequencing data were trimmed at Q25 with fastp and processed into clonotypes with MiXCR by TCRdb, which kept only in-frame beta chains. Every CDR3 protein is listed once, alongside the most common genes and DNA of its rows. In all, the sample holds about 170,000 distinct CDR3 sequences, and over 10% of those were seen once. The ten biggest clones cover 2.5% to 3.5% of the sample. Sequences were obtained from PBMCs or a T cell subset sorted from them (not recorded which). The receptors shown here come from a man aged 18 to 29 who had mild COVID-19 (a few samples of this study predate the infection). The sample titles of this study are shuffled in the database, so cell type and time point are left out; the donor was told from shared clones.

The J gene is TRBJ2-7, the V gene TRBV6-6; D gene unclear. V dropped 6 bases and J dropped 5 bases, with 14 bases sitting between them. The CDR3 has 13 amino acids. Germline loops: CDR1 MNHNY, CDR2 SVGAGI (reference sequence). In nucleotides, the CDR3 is TGTGCCAGCAGCCTGACATTGGACGACGAGCAGTACTTC. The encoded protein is CASSLTLDDEQYF.

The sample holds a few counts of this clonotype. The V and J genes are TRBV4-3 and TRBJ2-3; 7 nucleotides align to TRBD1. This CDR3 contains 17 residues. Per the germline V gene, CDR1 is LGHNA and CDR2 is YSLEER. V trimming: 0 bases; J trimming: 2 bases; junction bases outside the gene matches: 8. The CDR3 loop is CASSQDGDRTLTDTQYF. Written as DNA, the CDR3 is TGCGCCAGCAGCCAAGATGGGGACAGAACCCTCACAGATACGCAGTATTTT.

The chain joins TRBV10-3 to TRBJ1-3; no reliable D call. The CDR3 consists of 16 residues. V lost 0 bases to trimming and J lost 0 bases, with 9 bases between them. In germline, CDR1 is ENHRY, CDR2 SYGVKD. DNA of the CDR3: TGTGCCATCAGTGAGTCGATGTGGGCCTCTGGAAACACCATATATTTT. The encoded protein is CAISESMWASGNTIYF.

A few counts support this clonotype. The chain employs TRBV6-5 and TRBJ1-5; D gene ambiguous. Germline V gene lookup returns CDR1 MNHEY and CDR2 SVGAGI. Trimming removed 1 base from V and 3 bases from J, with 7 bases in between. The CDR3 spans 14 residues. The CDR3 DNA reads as TGTGCCAGCAGTTACTTGTCAGTCAATCAGCCCCAGCATTTT. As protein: CASSYLSVNQPQHF.

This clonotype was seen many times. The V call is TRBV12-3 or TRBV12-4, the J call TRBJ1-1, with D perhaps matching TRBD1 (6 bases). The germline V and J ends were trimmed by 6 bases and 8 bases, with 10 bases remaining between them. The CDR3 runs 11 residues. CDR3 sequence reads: CASRLTGEAFF. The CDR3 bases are TGTGCCAGCAGACTTACAGGGGAAGCTTTCTTT.

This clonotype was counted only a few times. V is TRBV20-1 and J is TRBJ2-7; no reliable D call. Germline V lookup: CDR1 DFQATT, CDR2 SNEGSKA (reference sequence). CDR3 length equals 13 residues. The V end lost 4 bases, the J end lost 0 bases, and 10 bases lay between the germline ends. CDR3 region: CSATDTRSYEQYV. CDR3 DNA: TGCAGTGCTACCGACACCCGCTCCTACGAGCAGTACGTC.

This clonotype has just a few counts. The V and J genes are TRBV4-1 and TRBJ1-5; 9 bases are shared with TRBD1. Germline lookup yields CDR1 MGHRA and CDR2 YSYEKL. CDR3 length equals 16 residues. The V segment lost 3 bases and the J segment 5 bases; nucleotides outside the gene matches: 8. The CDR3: CASSQDRGGGYQPQHF. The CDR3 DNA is TGCGCCAGCAGCCAGGACAGGGGTGGGGGATATCAGCCCCAGCATTTT.

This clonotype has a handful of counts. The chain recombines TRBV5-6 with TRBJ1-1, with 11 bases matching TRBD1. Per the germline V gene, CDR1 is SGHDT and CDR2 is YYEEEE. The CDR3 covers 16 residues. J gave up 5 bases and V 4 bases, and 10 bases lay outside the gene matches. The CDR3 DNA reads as TGTGCCAGCAGCCTAGGACAGGGGGCTTTTGGGACTGAAGCTTTCTTT. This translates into CASSLGQGAFGTEAFF.

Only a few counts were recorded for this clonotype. The CDR3 DNA follows: TGCGCCAGCAGCAAACCCTCCAATGAGCAGTTCTTC. Translated, it gives CASSKPSNEQFF. The V gene is TRBV5-1, the J gene TRBJ2-1; D call uncertain. CDR3 length: 12 amino acids. With 4 bases removed from V and 6 bases from J, the gap between germline ends came to 8 bases. Germline lookup yields CDR1 SGHRS and CDR2 YFSETQ.

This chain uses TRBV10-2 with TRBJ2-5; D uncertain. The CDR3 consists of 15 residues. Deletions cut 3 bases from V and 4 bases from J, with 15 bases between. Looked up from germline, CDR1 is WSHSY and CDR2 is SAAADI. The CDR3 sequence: CASSDSNRMGETQYF. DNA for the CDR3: TGCGCCAGCAGTGACTCGAATCGGATGGGAGAGACCCAGTACTTC.

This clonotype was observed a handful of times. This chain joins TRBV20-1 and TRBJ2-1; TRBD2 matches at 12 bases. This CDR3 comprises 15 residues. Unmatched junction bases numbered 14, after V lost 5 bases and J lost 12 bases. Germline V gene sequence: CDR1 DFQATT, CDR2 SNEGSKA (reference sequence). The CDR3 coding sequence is TGCAGTGCTGGGAAGACTAGCGGGGGTATTAAGGGGCAGTTCTTC. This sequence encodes CSAGKTSGGIKGQFF.

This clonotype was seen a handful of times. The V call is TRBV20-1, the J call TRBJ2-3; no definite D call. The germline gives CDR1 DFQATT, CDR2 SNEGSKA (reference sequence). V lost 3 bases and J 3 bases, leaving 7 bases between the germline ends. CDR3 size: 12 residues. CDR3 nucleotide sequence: TGCAGTGCTAGCCCCCAGACAGATACGCAGTATTTT. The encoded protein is CSASPQTDTQYF.

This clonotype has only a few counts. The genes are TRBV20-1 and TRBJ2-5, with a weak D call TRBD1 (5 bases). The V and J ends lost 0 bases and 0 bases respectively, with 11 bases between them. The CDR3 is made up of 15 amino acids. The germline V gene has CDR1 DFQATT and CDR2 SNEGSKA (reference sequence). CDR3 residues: CSARDSHRYQETQYF. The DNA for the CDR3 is TGCAGTGCTAGAGATTCCCACAGGTACCAAGAGACCCAGTACTTC.

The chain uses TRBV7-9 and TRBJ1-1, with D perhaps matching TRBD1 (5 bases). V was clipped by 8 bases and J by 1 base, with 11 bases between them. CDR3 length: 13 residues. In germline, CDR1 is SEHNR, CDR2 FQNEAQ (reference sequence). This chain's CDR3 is CASLGTGNTEAFF. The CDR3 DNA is TGTGCCAGCCTAGGGACGGGGAACACTGAAGCTTTCTTT.